These 9 T cell receptor beta chains came from one sample sequenced in a study of Tregs in tolerant kidney transplant recipients (dated by TCRdb to between 2018 and 2021). The time point label for this specimen denotes: 6 months after combined kidney and bone marrow transplant. The transplants used related donors along with nonmyeloablative bone marrow transplantation, and in the human trials mixed chimerism was transient. Receptor libraries were prepared by the immunoSEQ multiplex PCR assay. Not all clones reach the TCRdb copy of this immuneACCESS table, which keeps in-frame sequences only. Checked studies attribute under half of the gap to unresolved V genes and leave the rest unexplained. The table of this sample itemizes 13,000 to 15,000 clones. The biggest ten clones account for about 25% of the sample. Material: CD8+ T cells from blood (PBMCs), obtained 6 months after the transplant. These receptors came from a human patient who received a combined kidney and bone marrow transplant. Some T cells may derive from the graft donor when a transplant has been performed.

To note about this clone: The CDR3 end falls 3 residues outside the read, so it is completed with the germline J gene. The chain uses TRBV7-6 and TRBJ2-2, with D maybe TRBD2 (5 bases). Germline CDR1 and CDR2: SGHVS and FNYEAQ. The length of the CDR3 is 16 residues. The CDR3 DNA, read in part, is TGTGCCAGCAGCTTAGAGGCAGACTTGACTAATGAAAAG. The encoded protein is CASSLEADLTNEK. The full-length CDR3 reads as CASSLEADLTNEKLFF.

Note on this clone: The read terminates 3 residues before the CDR3 end, so the remaining end is supplied by the germline J gene. The V call is TRBV19, the J call TRBJ2-7, with 7 bases lining up with TRBD2. The CDR3 is made up of 14 amino acids. V lost 3 bases to trimming and J lost 3 bases; unmatched junction nucleotides: 5. The germline V gene has CDR1 LNHDA and CDR2 SQIVND (reference sequence). CDR3 in amino acids: CASSIFAGDYEQYF. CDR3 DNA (partial): TGTGCCAGTAGTATCTTTGCGGGAGACTACGAG.

Points on this clone: The read stops 3 residues short of the end of the CDR3; the missing end is completed from the germline J gene. The chain is built from TRBV13 and TRBJ2-5; 8 bases fit TRBD2. The germline gives CDR1 PRHDT, CDR2 FYEKMQ (reference sequence). J lost 0 bases, V lost 5 bases, and 8 bases had no gene match. The CDR3 is 16 residues long. The CDR3 loop reads CASSVTSGEDQETQYF. The DNA read from the CDR3 is TGTGCCAGCAGCGTTACTAGCGGAGAAGACCAAGAGACC.

Points on this clone: The read ends 3 residues before the CDR3 terminus; that terminus is restored from the germline J gene. The chain employs TRBV20-1 and TRBJ2-1; no definite D call. There are 11 residues in the CDR3. The germline CDR1 and CDR2 sequences are DFQATT and SNEGSKA (reference sequence). The V end was cut by 5 bases, the J end by 3 bases, with 5 bases between. The sequenced part of the CDR3 DNA is TGCAGTGCTCCTCTCTACAATGAG. Protein: CSAPLYNE. The entire CDR3 sequence reads CSAPLYNEQFF.

With respect to this clone: From the germline J gene comes the end of the CDR3, since the read stops 3 residues before it. The V call is TRBV5-1, the J call TRBJ1-1, with TRBD1 identical over 7 bases. Germline CDR1 reads SGHRS; CDR2 reads YFSETQ. The length of the CDR3 is 16 residues. The V and J ends lost 6 bases and 1 base, in that order; junction bases with no gene match: 12. The CDR3 sequence is CASTWDRLTTNTEAFF. The covered CDR3 bases are TGCGCCAGCACCTGGGACAGACTTACTACGAACACTGAA.

With regard to this clone: The read finishes 3 residues shy of the CDR3 end, and the germline J gene is used to complete it. This sequence joins TRBV4-1 and TRBJ2-7; the match to TRBD1 covers 10 bases. V was pared by 3 bases and J by 6 bases, with 5 bases of the junction left unmatched. The CDR3 covers 14 residues. The germline V gene has CDR1 MGHRA and CDR2 YSYEKL. This CDR3 is CASSHRQGAFEQYF. The DNA read from the CDR3 is TGCGCCAGCAGCCACCGACAGGGGGCTTTCGAG.

A remark on this clone: The read falls 3 residues short of the CDR3 end, and the missing part is taken from the germline J gene. This chain joins TRBV20-1 and TRBJ2-5, with TRBD1 as a possible D gene (6 bases). V lost 6 bases and J 1 base, leaving 15 bases between the germline ends. The CDR3 is 14 residues long. Germline loops: CDR1 DFQATT, CDR2 SNEGSKA (reference sequence). Incomplete CDR3 DNA: TGCAGTGCGACTCCGACAGGAGCCCAAGAGACC. Translating it yields CSATPTGAQET. The whole CDR3 region reads CSATPTGAQETQYF.

CDR3 sequence: CASSLETGSSYNSPLHF. The sequenced part of the CDR3 DNA is TGCGCCAGCAGCTTGGAGACAGGGAGCTCCTATAATTCACCC. The V gene is TRBV5-1, the J gene TRBJ1-6, with 7 bases identical to TRBD1. The CDR3 end lies 3 residues beyond the end of the read and is filled in from the germline J gene. V was clipped by 0 bases and J by 0 bases; unmatched bases: 3. The CDR3 length is 17 residues. Germline V CDR1 and CDR2: SGHRS, YFSETQ.

Turning to this clone: The read ends 3 residues before the CDR3 terminus; that terminus is restored from the germline J gene. The V call is TRBV19, the J call TRBJ2-4; D might be TRBD2 (7 bases). The CDR3 extends over 16 amino acids. CDR1 LNHDA and CDR2 SQIVND come from the germline V gene (reference sequence). CDR3 residues: CASSPAGGPGLYGQYF. CDR3 DNA, as far as it was read: TGTGCCAGTAGTCCCGCCGGGGGGCCAGGGCTATATGGT.